Each of the 18 T cell receptor beta chains below was sequenced from the same sample in a study of T cell responses to AZD1222 COVID-19 vaccine. The assay was immunoSEQ multiplex PCR, and TCRdb's table has in-frame clones only and misses some. The data show 55,000 to 75,000 clones, around nine tenths seen once. This sample comprised peripheral blood, obtained on day 0 of AZD1222 vaccination. The receptor set was obtained from an adult in good health.

The chain is built from TRBV6-6 and TRBJ2-3; unclear D gene. V shed 8 bases and J shed 1 base, with 7 bases lying between them. CDR1 is MNHNY and CDR2 is SVGAGI in the germline V gene (reference sequence). The length of the CDR3 is 12 residues. The CDR3 reads CASLGGTDTQYF. The CDR3 region has the DNA TGTGCCAGCCTCGGCGGCACAGATACGCAGTATTTT.

V and J are TRBV5-1 and TRBJ2-3, with D perhaps TRBD1 (7 bases). The germline CDR1 and CDR2 sequences are SGHRS and YFSETQ. CDR3 length equals 16 residues. V lost 0 bases, J lost 5 bases, and 16 bases lay in between. The CDR3, as DNA: TGCGCCAGCAGCTTGGATGGCGGAGGGGGCCAAGATACGCAGTATTTT. This encodes CASSLDGGGGQDTQYF.

J is TRBJ2-2 and V is TRBV4-3; tentatively, D is TRBD1 (5 bases). This CDR3 comprises 14 residues. Trimming took off 6 bases at V and 3 bases at J, with 11 bases between the two ends. The germline CDR1 and CDR2 sequences are LGHNA and YSLEER. CDR3 in DNA: TGCGCCAGCAGAAAGGGGTGGGACACCGGGGAGCTGTTTTTT. Protein: CASRKGWDTGELFF.

This clone was found once. V usage is TRBV9 and J usage is TRBJ1-1; D is unclear. V lost 4 bases, J lost 4 bases, and 11 bases lay in between. Germline V gene data show CDR1 as SGDLS and CDR2 as YYNGEE. CDR3 length: 13 amino acids. The CDR3 DNA reads TGTGCCAGCAGCAGGGAATTGGTCACTGAAGCTTTCTTT. It encodes CASSRELVTEAFF.

The chain uses TRBV4-1 and TRBJ2-3; the match to TRBD2 covers 10 bases. The germline gives CDR1 MGHRA, CDR2 YSYEKL. V lost 4 bases to trimming and J lost 3 bases; unmatched junction nucleotides: 7. The CDR3 is made up of 16 amino acids. The CDR3 here is CASSPQAGGRTDTQYF. CDR3 DNA sequence: TGCGCCAGCAGCCCTCAAGCGGGAGGGCGGACAGATACGCAGTATTTT.

The J gene is TRBJ2-1, the V gene TRBV28, with TRBD2 matching 11 bases. The CDR3 is 15 amino acids. Germline V gene lookup returns CDR1 MDHEN and CDR2 SYDVKM. V lost 5 bases to trimming and J lost 5 bases; unmatched junction nucleotides: 5. The CDR3 reads CASSGLAGRDNEQFF. The CDR3 DNA reads TGTGCCAGCAGTGGACTAGCGGGCCGTGACAATGAGCAGTTCTTC.

This rearrangement joins TRBV4-1 to TRBJ2-7, with unresolved D. Germline CDR1 and CDR2: MGHRA and YSYEKL. The CDR3 spans 14 residues. Trimming cost V 1 base and J 4 bases, with 11 bases left between them. The CDR3 protein is CASSQALLGYEQYF. The CDR3 DNA reads TGCGCCAGCAGCCAAGCCCTTCTCGGGTACGAGCAGTACTTC.

V and J are TRBV18 and TRBJ2-1, with 9 bases aligning to TRBD2. The CDR3 spans 15 residues. CDR1 is KGHSH and CDR2 is LQKENI in the germline V gene. V shed 0 bases and J 5 bases; nucleotides not matched to a gene: 2. The CDR3: CASSPPSGRNNEQFF. In DNA, the CDR3 is TGTGCCAGCTCACCACCTAGCGGGAGAAACAATGAGCAGTTCTTC.

A single count supports this clone. The V call is TRBV7-3, the J call TRBJ2-7; D is unresolved. The germline V gene has CDR1 SGHTA and CDR2 FQGTGA. V lost 2 bases and J lost 5, with 10 bases in between. The CDR3 covers 13 residues. CDR3 DNA sequence: TGTGCCAGCAGCTTAGCATATCGGGACGAGCAGTACTTC. It specifies CASSLAYRDEQYF.

This clone has just one count. The chain is built from TRBV6-4 and TRBJ2-3; no definite D call. The CDR3 runs to 13 residues. With 3 bases removed from V and 2 bases from J, the gap between germline ends came to 6 bases. In germline, CDR1 is MRHNA, CDR2 SNTAGT. For the CDR3, the DNA is TGTGCCAGCAGTGAAGGGCACACAGATACGCAGTATTTT. This encodes CASSEGHTDTQYF.

The DNA for the CDR3 is TGTGCCAGCAGCGCGTTCCAGGGGAACTCTGGGGCCAACGTCCTGACTTTC. Protein: CASSAFQGNSGANVLTF. This chain connects TRBV9 to TRBJ2-6, with D possibly TRBD1 on 6 matching bases. Germline V gene sequence: CDR1 SGDLS, CDR2 YYNGEE. The CDR3 consists of 17 residues. V lost 3 bases and J lost 0, with 13 bases in between.

CDR3 sequence: CASSLLVGSGANVLTF. The CDR3 nucleotides are TGTGCCAGCAGCCTACTGGTAGGCTCTGGGGCCAACGTCCTGACTTTC. V and J are TRBV11-2 and TRBJ2-6; D is uncertain. Trimming removed 5 bases from V and 0 bases from J, with 11 bases in between. The CDR3 is 16 amino acids. The germline CDR1 and CDR2 sequences are SGHAT and FQNNGV.

The chain has TRBV2 and TRBJ2-1; TRBD2 agrees at 11 bases. CDR1 and CDR2 from the germline V gene are SNHLY and FYNNEI. The V segment lost 5 bases and the J segment 2 bases; nucleotides outside the gene matches: 8. The CDR3 contains 17 residues. CDR3 bases: TGTGCCAGCAGTCCCGGACTAGCGGGTCCCACCTACAATGAGCAGTTCTTC. Translating it yields CASSPGLAGPTYNEQFF.

The rearrangement uses TRBV6-5 and TRBJ2-4; weak D call: TRBD1 (6 bases). CDR1 MNHEY and CDR2 SVGAGI come from the germline V gene. V gave up 0 bases and J gave up 0 bases, with 9 bases separating them. The CDR3 sequence is 16 residues long. The CDR3 loop reads CASSYSWGLAKNIQYF. CDR3 nucleotides: TGTGCCAGCAGTTACTCGTGGGGGCTAGCCAAAAACATTCAGTACTTC.

This clone was observed a few times. The chain has TRBV11-2 and TRBJ2-1; tentative D call: TRBD1 (6 bases). This CDR3 is 16 amino acids long. The germline V and J ends were trimmed by 5 bases and 0 bases, with 14 bases remaining between them. Germline-derived CDR1 and CDR2 are SGHAT and FQNNGV. This chain's CDR3 is CASSPDGQLSYNEQFF. The CDR3 DNA reads TGTGCCAGCAGCCCCGACGGACAGCTCTCCTACAATGAGCAGTTCTTC.

V and J are TRBV5-3 and TRBJ1-2; 7 bases agree with TRBD1. TRBV5-3 counts as an open reading frame of uncertain function. With V trimmed by 4 bases and J by 6 bases, 9 bases remained unmatched. This CDR3 has 14 residues. In nucleotides, the CDR3 is TGTGCCAGAAGCAAACGGACAGGTCGAAATGGCTACACCTTC. Its protein product is CARSKRTGRNGYTF.

The chain has TRBV24-1 and TRBJ1-5; D might be TRBD1 (6 bases). Germline assignment: CDR1 KGHDR and CDR2 SFDVKD. The length of the CDR3 is 15 residues. The ends were cut back, 3 bases at V and 2 bases at J, with 10 bases in the middle. This CDR3 reads CATSDPGEGNQPQHF. CDR3 nucleotides: TGTGCCACCAGTGATCCAGGGGAGGGCAATCAGCCCCAGCATTTT.

This clone was recorded once. The chain uses TRBV6-4 and TRBJ2-3; D gene ambiguous. This CDR3 contains 15 residues. Germline V gives CDR1 MRHNA, CDR2 SNTAGT. V was shortened by 3 bases and J by 0 bases, with 10 bases between the two germline ends. In nucleotides, the CDR3 is TGTGCCAGCAGTGAAGGTGCCGGGAGCACAGATACGCAGTATTTT. It translates to CASSEGAGSTDTQYF.